Below are 24 T cell receptor beta chains sequenced from a single sample in a study of spatial heterogeneity in lung cancer (dated by TCRdb to the late 2010s). Points the paper makes about the study in general: A correlation was observed between the number of expanded intratumoral alpha and beta TCRs and the tumor nonsynonymous mutation count.

Libraries were constructed by 5' RACE. These reads were obtained on a NextSeq 500. TCRdb took the public reads, trimmed them with fastp at Q25, ran MiXCR for clone calling and kept in-frame beta chains. Here each entry gathers all rows of one CDR3 protein and keeps the most common genes and DNA. Within this sample are fewer than 3,000 distinct CDR3 sequences, with approximately 49% of them counted one time only. The ten largest clones represent roughly 20% of the sample. These receptors have no identified antigens. What this sample's time point label stands for: sample taken at primary tumor resection. The sequencing used lung tumor tissue, collected at surgery. The receptors shown here come from a male donor with early-stage non-small cell lung cancer.

The rearrangement links TRBV7-9 to TRBJ2-7, with TRBD1 matching 8 bases. CDR1 SEHNR and CDR2 FQNEAQ come from the germline V gene (reference sequence). This CDR3 comprises 18 residues. V gave up 3 bases and J gave up 5 bases; unmatched junction bases: 18. CDR3 in amino acids: CASSLAGQGLPPPDEQYF. CDR3 sequence (DNA): TGTGCCAGCAGCTTGGCAGGACAGGGACTTCCCCCTCCAGACGAGCAGTACTTC.

This clonotype has a handful of counts. This chain joins TRBV7-8 and TRBJ2-7, with TRBD2 identical over 9 bases. The CDR3 sequence is 16 residues long. The J segment lost 12 bases and the V segment lost 1 base, leaving 16 bases of the junction unmatched. The germline V gene has CDR1 SGHVS and CDR2 FQNEAQ. The CDR3 sequence: CASSLVIGSGGSRLYF. CDR3 bases: TGTGCCAGCAGCTTAGTAATTGGTAGCGGGGGTTCCCGCTTGTACTTC.

The chain employs TRBV7-3 and TRBJ2-7, with D unclear. The CDR3 spans 11 residues. Trimming shortened V by 5 bases and J by 0 bases, and 2 bases separated the two germline ends. Germline V gene lookup returns CDR1 SGHTA and CDR2 FQGTGA. The CDR3 loop is CASSGSYEQYF. The CDR3 nucleotides are TGTGCCAGCAGCGGCTCCTACGAGCAGTACTTC. The full variable domain, with the rest looked up from reference TRBV7-3 and TRBJ2-7, is GAGVSQTPSNKVTEKGKYVELRCDPISGHTALYWYRQSLGQGPEFLIYFQGTGAADDSGLPNDRFFAVRPEGSVSTLKIQRTERGDSAVYLCASSGSYEQYFGPGTRLTVT.

This rearrangement joins TRBV11-2 to TRBJ2-5; 10 nucleotides match TRBD1. The CDR3 contains 16 residues. Trimming took 4 bases from V and 4 from J; bases not matched to a gene: 9. Germline V gives CDR1 SGHAT, CDR2 FQNNGV. The CDR3 sequence: CASSSTRDRGGETQYF. The CDR3 DNA is TGTGCCAGCAGCTCTACCCGGGACAGGGGAGGAGAGACCCAGTACTTC.

The chain is built from TRBV30 and TRBJ2-5; D gene ambiguous. Germline values: CDR1 GTSNPN, CDR2 SVGIG (reference sequence). Trimming cost V 3 bases and J 3 bases, with 8 bases left between them. The CDR3 loop spans 12 amino acids. The CDR3 DNA follows: TGTGCCTGGAGCTCCAATGAAGAGACCCAGTACTTC. Encoded protein: CAWSSNEETQYF.

This chain uses TRBV19 with TRBJ2-3, with TRBD2 identical over 7 bases. The CDR3 length is 15 residues. V gave up 2 bases and J gave up 1 base; unmatched junction bases: 3. In germline, CDR1 is LNHDA, CDR2 SQIVND (reference sequence). The CDR3 DNA sequence: TGTGCCAGTAGTATACGCCGGGGGGGCACAGATACGCAGTATTTT. Its translation is CASSIRRGGTDTQYF.

This clonotype was recorded a few times. The genes are TRBV6-2 or TRBV6-3 and TRBJ2-3, with 9 nucleotides matching TRBD2. The CDR3 is made up of 16 amino acids. Trimming cost V 7 bases and J 1 base; bases outside gene matches: 9. Germline loops: CDR1 MNHEY, CDR2 SVGEGT. CDR3 bases: TGTGCCAGCAACAAGGGACTAGCAAGGGGCACAGATACGCAGTATTTT. Translating it yields CASNKGLARGTDTQYF.

A single count supports this clonotype. The chain couples TRBV5-1 to TRBJ1-2; 9 nucleotides line up with TRBD1. The germline gives CDR1 SGHRS, CDR2 YFSETQ. V shed 3 bases and J 3 bases; nucleotides not matched to a gene: 9. This CDR3 is built from 16 residues. The CDR3 DNA sequence: TGCGCCAGCAGCTCCGGGACAGGGATGGTGGACTATGGCTACACCTTC. It encodes CASSSGTGMVDYGYTF.

In this sample, this clonotype turned up a few times. This chain uses TRBV20-1 with TRBJ2-7; D ambiguous. The germline V gene has CDR1 DFQATT and CDR2 SNEGSKA (reference sequence). Trimming removed 1 base from V and 12 bases from J, with 13 bases in between. The CDR3 is 11 residues long. The CDR3 region has the DNA TGCAGTGCTAGAGGGGGTCCTATTCCGTACTTC. It is translated as CSARGGPIPYF.

This chain uses TRBV11-2 with TRBJ2-3; 8 bases match TRBD2. In germline, CDR1 is SGHAT, CDR2 FQNNGV. The CDR3 is made up of 20 amino acids. V shed 1 base, J shed 0 bases, and the junction held 15 bases outside the gene matches. CDR3 in amino acids: CASSLATPGLAGTSTDTQYF. In DNA form, the CDR3 reads TGTGCCAGCAGCTTAGCTACCCCCGGTCTAGCGGGCACTAGCACAGATACGCAGTATTTT. Variable domain in full (rest from reference TRBV11-2 and TRBJ2-3): EAGVAQSPRYKIIEKRQSVAFWCNPISGHATLYWYQQILGQGPKLLIQFQNNGVVDDSQLPKDRFSAERLKGVDSTLKIQPAKLEDSAVYLCASSLATPGLAGTSTDTQYFGPGTRLTVL.

The chain joins TRBV6-5 to TRBJ2-5, with 11 nucleotides matching TRBD2. The CDR3 contains 16 residues. Trimming at V came to 6 bases and at J to 4 bases, leaving 10 bases not matched to a gene. CDR1 is MNHEY, CDR2 SVGAGI, per germline. The CDR3, as DNA: TGTGCCAGCAGCCCGGGACTAGCGGCCAATGGAGAGACCCAGTACTTC. It is translated as CASSPGLAANGETQYF.

Of note for this clonotype: Because it lacks the conserved phenylalanine or tryptophan at the end, this CDR3 is likely a read error. This sequence joins TRBV4-2 and TRBJ2-6; D remains ambiguous. The germline V gene has CDR1 LGHNA and CDR2 YNFKEQ. CDR3 length: 17 amino acids. V dropped 0 bases and J dropped 0 bases, with 9 bases sitting between them. DNA for the CDR3: TGTGCCAGCAGCCAAGATGGGTTAGTCTCTGGGGCCAACGTCCTGACTTCC. Residues: CASSQDGLVSGANVLTS.

In DNA form, the CDR3 reads TGCAGCGTTATGCCGGACTTCTACAATGAGCAGTTCTTC. Translating it yields CSVMPDFYNEQFF. V gene TRBV29-1 combines with J gene TRBJ2-1; tentatively, D is TRBD2 (5 bases). Per germline, CDR1 SQVTM and CDR2 ANQGSEA. The CDR3 runs to 13 residues. V was trimmed by 5 bases and J by 3 bases, leaving 11 bases between them.

The rearrangement joins TRBV7-3 to TRBJ2-3, with 15 bases lining up with TRBD2. The length of the CDR3 is 16 residues. Looked up from germline, CDR1 is SGHTA and CDR2 is FQGTGA. V lost 5 bases to trimming and J lost 4 bases; unmatched junction nucleotides: 4. The CDR3 bases are TGTGCCAGCAGCCCTAGGACTAGCGGGGGGGCAGATACGCAGTATTTT. Its translation is CASSPRTSGGADTQYF.

The chain joins TRBV5-6 to TRBJ2-5; 7 bases align to TRBD2. Germline V lookup: CDR1 SGHDT, CDR2 YYEEEE. The CDR3 is made up of 17 amino acids. Losses at the gene ends were 2 bases for V and 5 bases for J; bases not matched to a gene: 15. The CDR3 protein is CASSFSSGASTWETQYF. The CDR3 DNA follows: TGTGCCAGCAGCTTTAGCAGCGGGGCAAGCACGTGGGAGACCCAGTACTTC.

The chain recombines TRBV3-1 with TRBJ2-1; tentative D call: TRBD2 (6 bases). CDR3 length: 14 amino acids. Trimming removed 7 bases at V and 6 bases at J, with 16 bases between. Germline CDR1 and CDR2: LGHDT and YNNKEL (reference sequence). CDR3 in DNA: TGTGCCAGCACCACCGGGGGATCTATCAATGAGCAGTTCTTC. Protein: CASTTGGSINEQFF.

This chain links TRBV20-1 with TRBJ2-3, with 8 nucleotides matching TRBD2. Per the germline V gene, CDR1 is DFQATT and CDR2 is SNEGSKA (reference sequence). The length of the CDR3 is 17 residues. The CDR3 spells CSALGPGQAGGTDTQYF. As DNA, the CDR3 is TGCAGCGCATTAGGGCCTGGACAAGCGGGGGGCACAGATACGCAGTATTTT.

This clonotype has ten or more counts. V gene TRBV6-4 combines with J gene TRBJ2-7; tentative D call: TRBD2 (7 bases). V was clipped by 3 bases and J by 2 bases, with 14 bases between them. This CDR3 region has 15 residues. CDR1 and CDR2 from the germline V gene are MRHNA and SNTAGT. In DNA, the CDR3 is TGTGCCAGCAGTGAAGGTGCGGGGGCGACCTACGAGCAGTACTTC. Translated: CASSEGAGATYEQYF.

The rearrangement uses TRBV20-1 and TRBJ2-3; TRBD2 agrees at 13 bases. Germline CDR1 DFQATT, CDR2 SNEGSKA (reference sequence). The V segment lost 5 bases and the J segment 3 bases; nucleotides outside the gene matches: 2. The CDR3 consists of 14 residues. Written as DNA, the CDR3 is TGCAGTGCTCCGACTAGCGGGGGGACAGATACGCAGTATTTT. It is translated as CSAPTSGGTDTQYF.

The V and J genes are TRBV6-5 and TRBJ2-7, with D maybe TRBD1 (5 bases). The V gene lost 5 bases and the J gene lost 1 base, with 9 bases spanning the gap. CDR1 is MNHEY and CDR2 is SVGAGI in the germline V gene. The CDR3 is made up of 13 amino acids. The DNA for the CDR3 is TGTGCCAGCAGTAACAGGAAATCCTACGAGCAGTACTTC. It specifies CASSNRKSYEQYF.

This clonotype is large. V usage is TRBV18 and J usage is TRBJ2-7; 8 nucleotides align to TRBD2. Germline loops: CDR1 KGHSH, CDR2 LQKENI. The CDR3 has 14 amino acids. Trimming took 2 bases from V and 6 from J; bases not matched to a gene: 6. As DNA, the CDR3 is TGTGCCAGCTCACCAAACGGGGGGGACGGCGAGCAGTACTTC. As protein: CASSPNGGDGEQYF.

The chain joins TRBV7-9 to TRBJ2-7; 7 nucleotides line up with TRBD1. The V and J ends lost 4 bases and 4 bases, in that order; junction bases with no gene match: 4. The CDR3 sequence is 13 residues long. CDR1 and CDR2 (germline): SEHNR, FQNEAQ (reference sequence). The chain's CDR3 is CASSSGTDYEQYF. The CDR3 DNA follows: TGTGCCAGCAGCTCGGGGACAGATTACGAGCAGTACTTC.

J is TRBJ2-3 and V is TRBV7-3; perhaps D is TRBD1 or TRBD2 (5 bases each). The V and J ends lost 0 bases and 4 bases respectively, with 8 bases between them. Germline loops: CDR1 SGHTA, CDR2 FQGTGA. The CDR3 is 14 residues long. CDR3 coding DNA: TGTGCCAGCAGCTTAACGAGGGGTTCAGATACGCAGTATTTT. Encoded protein: CASSLTRGSDTQYF.

The genes are TRBV6-1 and TRBJ2-6; TRBD1 aligns across 8 bases. Germline CDR1 is MNHNS and CDR2 is SASEGT. Trimming removed 10 bases from V and 0 bases from J; junction bases left unmatched: 5. This CDR3 region has 15 residues. The CDR3 protein is CATGTGSSGANVLTF. The CDR3 nucleotides are TGTGCCACCGGGACAGGTAGCTCTGGGGCCAACGTCCTGACTTTC.